Below are 28 T cell receptor beta chains sequenced from a single sample in a study of cytomegalovirus exposure and HLA in healthy donors. In the PCR, 60 Vbeta and 13 Jbeta primers were used. Clones were sequenced by immunoSEQ multiplex PCR, and TCRdb holds only the in-frame ones, with some missing. Of nearly 110,000 clones in the sample, more than 75% were seen once. The sequenced material came from PBMCs. The receptors were gathered from a man aged 25-45 years in good health and CMV-seropositive.

This clone was detected only a few times. This sequence joins TRBV10-3 and TRBJ2-5; 7 nucleotides align to TRBD2. The end of the DNA is better explained by TRBJ2-7, so the J call may be wrong. Germline loops: CDR1 ENHRY, CDR2 SYGVKD. CDR3 length equals 16 residues. The CDR3 loop is CAISESWAGDRHEQYF. CDR3 in DNA: TGTGCCATCAGTGAGTCGTGGGCGGGGGATCGCCACGAGCAGTACTTC.

This clone was seen more than once but under ten times. The gene calls are TRBV14 and TRBJ2-5; D not resolved. The CDR3 totals 12 residues. Trimming cost V 4 bases and J 4 bases, with 7 bases left between them. Looked up from germline, CDR1 is SGHDN and CDR2 is FVKESK. The CDR3 DNA reads TGTGCCAGCAGCCGGGCGACAGAGACCCAGTACTTC. Translated, it gives CASSRATETQYF.

The chain combines TRBV11-2 with TRBJ1-1; D remains unclear. V lost 1 base to trimming and J lost 7 bases, with 13 bases between them. The length of the CDR3 is 14 residues. Germline CDR1 and CDR2: SGHAT and FQNNGV. CDR3: CASSLGMGRNEAFF. CDR3 bases: TGTGCCAGCAGCTTAGGCATGGGGAGGAATGAAGCTTTCTTT.

The rearrangement links TRBV7-2 to TRBJ1-2; 7 nucleotides match TRBD1. In germline, CDR1 is SGHTA, CDR2 FQGNSA. Unmatched junction bases numbered 4, after V lost 4 bases and J lost 5 bases. The CDR3 sequence is 13 residues long. The CDR3 region is CASSSGQLYGYTF. CDR3 nucleotides: TGTGCCAGCAGCTCGGGACAGCTATATGGCTACACCTTC. Full variable domain (rest looked up from reference TRBV7-2 and TRBJ1-2): GAGVSQSPSNKVTEKGKDVELRCDPISGHTALYWYRQSLGQGLEFLIYFQGNSAPDKSGLPSDRFSAERTGGSVSTLTIQRTQQEDSAVYLCASSSGQLYGYTFGSGTRLTVV.

This chain uses TRBV30 with TRBJ1-5; D gene uncertain. The germline V gene has CDR1 GTSNPN and CDR2 SVGIG (reference sequence). The V and J ends lost 3 bases and 4 bases respectively, with 13 bases between them. CDR3 length: 14 residues. The CDR3 DNA reads as TGTGCCTGGAGCATGAACGGAGGAAATCAGCCCCAGCATTTT. This encodes CAWSMNGGNQPQHF.

CDR3 sequence: CASSISLQPLYEQYF. CDR3 in DNA: TGTGCCAGTAGTATTAGCCTGCAGCCACTCTACGAGCAGTACTTC. The genes are TRBV19 and TRBJ2-7; no clear D gene. CDR1 is LNHDA and CDR2 is SQIVND in the germline V gene (reference sequence). V gave up 3 bases and J gave up 3 bases, with 15 bases separating them. The CDR3 contains 15 residues. The variable domain in full, with the rest retrieved from reference TRBV19 and TRBJ2-7, is DGGITQSPKYLFRKEGQNVTLSCEQNLNHDAMYWYRQDPGQGLRLIYYSQIVNDFQKGDIAEGYSVSREKKESFPLTVTSAQKNPTAFYLCASSISLQPLYEQYFGPGTRLTVT.

This clone was detected a few times. The chain uses TRBV7-9 and TRBJ1-1; D is unresolved. The CDR3 length is 14 residues. Germline CDR1 SEHNR, CDR2 FQNEAQ (reference sequence). The V end was cut by 2 bases, the J end by 1 base, with 8 bases between. The CDR3 sequence is CASSLPAGNTEAFF. Here the CDR3 DNA reads TGTGCCAGCAGCTTACCCGCCGGGAACACTGAAGCTTTCTTT. Combining the CDR3 with reference TRBV7-9 and TRBJ1-1 gives the whole variable domain DTGVSQNPRHKITKRGQNVTFRCDPISEHNRLYWYRQTLGQGPEFLTYFQNEAQLEKSRLLSDRFSAERPKGSFSTLEIQRTEQGDSAMYLCASSLPAGNTEAFFGQGTRLTVV.

The chain couples TRBV7-8 to TRBJ1-5, with D possibly TRBD1 on 5 matching bases. The length of the CDR3 is 12 residues. V gave up 5 bases and J gave up 5 bases, with 7 bases separating them. The germline V gene has CDR1 SGHVS and CDR2 FQNEAQ. The CDR3 bases are TGTGCCAGCAGCAAGACAGATCAGCCCCAGCATTTT. Translated, it gives CASSKTDQPQHF.

The CDR3 DNA reads as TGTGCCAGCGAGGCGCGGGCAAGCACAGATACGCAGTATTTT. The encoded protein is CASEARASTDTQYF. The V and J genes are TRBV7-9 and TRBJ2-3; TRBD2 might be the D (5 bases). V lost 8 bases, J lost 0 bases, and 12 bases lay in between. Germline values: CDR1 SEHNR, CDR2 FQNEAQ (reference sequence). There are 14 residues in the CDR3.

The chain is built from TRBV4-2 and TRBJ1-6, with 8 bases that match TRBD1. Germline CDR1 LGHNA, CDR2 YNFKEQ. The CDR3 consists of 15 residues. Unmatched junction bases numbered 3, after V lost 0 bases and J lost 8 bases. The CDR3 DNA reads TGTGCCAGCAGCCAAGATGCAGGGGGCGATTCACCCCTCCACTTT. Translation gives CASSQDAGGDSPLHF.

For the CDR3, the DNA is TGTGCCACCAGCAGCAGACAGGGCGGTACGCAGTATTTT. Translating gives CATSSRQGGTQYF. This chain connects TRBV15 to TRBJ2-3; 7 nucleotides align to TRBD1. Germline values: CDR1 LNHNV, CDR2 YYDKDF (reference sequence). V was pared by 3 bases and J by 8 bases, with 5 bases of the junction left unmatched. The CDR3 runs 13 residues. The whole variable domain, filled in from reference TRBV15 and TRBJ2-3, reads DAMVIQNPRYQVTQFGKPVTLSCSQTLNHNVMYWYQQKSSQAPKLLFHYYDKDFNNEADTPDNFQSRRPNTSFCFLDIRSPGLGDTAMYLCATSSRQGGTQYFGPGTRLTVL.

This chain joins TRBV7-2 and TRBJ1-3; the D gene is possibly TRBD1 (5 bases). The V end was cut by 4 bases, the J end by 0 bases, with 10 bases between. The CDR3 contains 15 residues. Germline V gene lookup returns CDR1 SGHTA and CDR2 FQGNSA. DNA for the CDR3: TGTGCCAGCAGCTGGGGCTGGAGCTCTGGAAACACCATATATTTT. Amino acid sequence: CASSWGWSSGNTIYF.

The CDR3 region is CASTFATDGYGYTF. The CDR3 bases are TGTGCCAGCACCTTTGCAACAGACGGCTATGGCTACACCTTC. The chain has TRBV11-2 and TRBJ1-2; unclear D gene. The CDR3 contains 14 residues. CDR1 and CDR2 from the germline V gene are SGHAT and FQNNGV. V was trimmed by 7 bases and J by 4 bases, leaving 16 bases between them.

The CDR3 here is CASSLSAGAVYNEQFF. The CDR3 bases are TGTGCCAGCAGCCTAAGTGCAGGGGCCGTCTACAATGAGCAGTTCTTC. The chain employs TRBV7-2 and TRBJ2-1; weak D call: TRBD1 (6 bases). V was trimmed by 5 bases and J by 3 bases, leaving 17 bases between them. The CDR3 consists of 16 residues. CDR1 SGHTA and CDR2 FQGNSA come from the germline V gene.

Regarding this clone: The sample holds other DNA sequences that translate to the same CDR3. The chain recombines TRBV15 with TRBJ2-7; tentatively, D is TRBD1 (6 bases). V gave up 2 bases and J gave up 1 base, with 12 bases separating them. Germline CDR1 reads LNHNV; CDR2 reads YYDKDF (reference sequence). The CDR3 sequence is 15 residues long. The CDR3 here is CATSRRGQNSYEQYF. The DNA of the CDR3 is TGTGCCACCAGCAGACGAGGACAGAATTCCTACGAGCAGTACTTC.

The rearrangement uses TRBV7-6 and TRBJ1-6; D may be TRBD1 (6 bases). CDR3 length equals 16 residues. CDR1 is SGHVS and CDR2 is FNYEAQ in the germline V gene. V lost 1 base and J 2 bases, leaving 9 bases between the germline ends. The CDR3 coding sequence is TGTGCCAGCAGCTTAGAAGGGGACACCTATAATTCACCCCTCCACTTT. It is translated as CASSLEGDTYNSPLHF.

The chain combines TRBV19 with TRBJ1-1; D is uncertain. Germline values: CDR1 LNHDA, CDR2 SQIVND (reference sequence). This CDR3 region has 10 residues. V shed 8 bases and J shed 3 bases, with 4 bases lying between them. The CDR3 loop is CASFDTEAFF. DNA for the CDR3: TGTGCCAGTTTCGACACTGAAGCTTTCTTT.

The chain employs TRBV2 and TRBJ1-2, with D perhaps matching TRBD1 (5 bases). The ends were cut back, 2 bases at V and 5 bases at J, with 9 bases in the middle. CDR3 length: 13 residues. The V gene's germline CDR1 is SNHLY and CDR2 FYNNEI. As DNA, the CDR3 is TGTGCCAGCAGTGAACGACAGAGATATGGCTACACCTTC. Translated, it gives CASSERQRYGYTF. Supplemented by reference TRBV2 and TRBJ1-2, the full variable domain reads EPEVTQTPSHQVTQMGQEVILRCVPISNHLYFYWYRQILGQKVEFLVSFYNNEISEKSEIFDDQFSVERPDGSNFTLKIRSTKLEDSAMYFCASSERQRYGYTFGSGTRLTVV.

The J gene is TRBJ2-7, the V gene TRBV14, with D perhaps TRBD2 (6 bases). Germline lookup yields CDR1 SGHDN and CDR2 FVKESK. V lost 5 bases and J 6 bases, leaving 14 bases between the germline ends. There are 13 residues in the CDR3. The CDR3 reads CASSYGGLVEQYF. The CDR3 region has the DNA TGTGCCAGCAGCTACGGGGGACTGGTCGAGCAGTACTTC.

The V gene is TRBV5-1, the J gene TRBJ1-6; weak D call: TRBD1 (5 bases). Per germline, CDR1 SGHRS and CDR2 YFSETQ. The CDR3 sequence is 14 residues long. V lost 2 bases, J lost 6 bases, and 9 bases lay in between. CDR3 residues: CASSFGALNSPLHF. CDR3 DNA: TGCGCCAGCAGCTTTGGGGCGCTTAATTCACCCCTCCACTTT.

The V and J genes are TRBV25-1 and TRBJ1-2; perhaps TRBD1 as D (5 bases). The V and J ends lost 5 bases and 11 bases respectively, with 12 bases between them. CDR1 is MGHDK, CDR2 SYGVNS, per germline. This CDR3 contains 11 residues. The CDR3 DNA reads as TGTGCCAGCAGTAATGGGGCGGGGTACACCTTC. It yields the protein CASSNGAGYTF.

The chain uses TRBV19 and TRBJ1-3; TRBD1 matches 7 bases. V trimming: 3 bases; J trimming: 0 bases; junction bases outside the gene matches: 2. This CDR3 spans 15 amino acids. Germline V lookup: CDR1 LNHDA, CDR2 SQIVND (reference sequence). CDR3: CASSIGDSSGNTIYF. The CDR3 DNA is TGTGCCAGTAGTATTGGGGACAGCTCTGGAAACACCATATATTTT.

This clone was counted a few times. Written as DNA, the CDR3 is TGTGCCAGCACCGTGGACAGGGGGCGCGACGAGCAGTACTTC. This translates into CASTVDRGRDEQYF. The chain has TRBV2 and TRBJ2-7; 11 bases match TRBD1. The CDR3 loop spans 14 amino acids. In germline, CDR1 is SNHLY, CDR2 FYNNEI. With 7 bases clipped from V and 5 bases from J, the junction kept 7 bases outside the gene matches.

This chain connects TRBV5-6 to TRBJ2-4; TRBD2 is a possible D gene (5 bases). This CDR3 region has 17 residues. CDR1 and CDR2 from the germline V gene are SGHDT and YYEEEE. V was trimmed by 0 bases and J by 0 bases, leaving 13 bases between them. CDR3 region: CASSLVPRGVAKNIQYF. CDR3 bases: TGTGCCAGCAGCTTGGTGCCCCGGGGAGTAGCCAAAAACATTCAGTACTTC.

The gene calls are TRBV12-5 and TRBJ2-1, with TRBD2 matching 7 bases. With 2 bases clipped from V and 9 bases from J, the junction kept 10 bases outside the gene matches. The CDR3 length is 15 residues. Germline CDR1 reads LGHNT; CDR2 reads FRNRAP. The CDR3 reads CASGLRGVSSGEQFF. The CDR3, as DNA: TGTGCTAGTGGTTTGCGGGGGGTTTCCTCAGGTGAGCAGTTCTTC. The full variable domain, completed using reference TRBV12-5 and TRBJ2-1, is DARVTQTPRHKVTEMGQEVTMRCQPILGHNTVFWYRQTMMQGLELLAYFRNRAPLDDSGMPKDRFSAEMPDATLATLKIQPSEPRDSAVYFCASGLRGVSSGEQFFGPGTRLTVL.

This chain connects TRBV5-4 to TRBJ2-6; 7 bases fit TRBD1. Germline V lookup: CDR1 SGHNT, CDR2 YYREEE (reference sequence). The V gene end was trimmed by 3 bases and the J gene end by 0 bases; junction bases not matched to a gene: 3. The CDR3 is 16 residues long. CDR3 sequence: CASSWGQSSGANVLTF. Written as DNA, the CDR3 is TGTGCCAGCAGCTGGGGACAGTCCTCTGGGGCCAACGTCCTGACTTTC.

The gene calls are TRBV28 and TRBJ1-2; a possible D gene is TRBD1 (5 bases). Germline V gene sequence: CDR1 MDHEN, CDR2 SYDVKM. The CDR3 consists of 12 residues. V dropped 6 bases and J dropped 7 bases, with 12 bases sitting between them. CDR3 nucleotide sequence: TGTGCCAGCAGAGGTACAGGTTTTGGCTACACCTTC. Its translation is CASRGTGFGYTF.

This chain links TRBV19 with TRBJ1-2; TRBD1 might be the D (6 bases). Germline lookup yields CDR1 LNHDA and CDR2 SQIVND (reference sequence). Trimming stripped 3 bases from V and 7 bases from J, with 18 bases between. CDR3 size: 15 residues. The CDR3 here is CASSIGLGQIRGYTF. The CDR3 nucleotides read TGTGCCAGTAGTATTGGGCTTGGACAGATACGTGGCTACACCTTC.